The 10 T cell receptor beta chains listed next were all sequenced from one sample in a study of blood T cells in healthy people across ages. A second PCR of about 7 to 12 cycles used a sample-barcoded 5' primer and a J-beta primer mix. Each CDR3 protein is one row after TCRdb ran MiXCR on the 5' RACE reads. The profile covers 650,000 to 1,000,000 distinct CDR3 sequences, with about 36% appearing a single time and under 15% taken by the ten largest. The sequencing input was blood. The receptor source for this set is a man between 18 and 29 years old in good health.

About this clonotype: This clone may be a read error of a much larger clone one base away. The chain uses TRBV7-2 and TRBJ2-7; D uncertain. Germline-derived CDR1 and CDR2 are SGHTA and FQGNSA. V lost 5 bases and J lost 2, with 10 bases in between. The CDR3 consists of 13 residues. The CDR3 here is CASSQSDAYEQYF. The CDR3, as DNA: TGTGCCAGCAGCCAATCCGACGCCTACGAGCAGTACTTC. Filled out from reference TRBV7-2 and TRBJ2-7, the complete variable domain reads GAGVSQSPSNKVTEKGKDVELRCDPISGHTALYWYRQSLGQGLEFLIYFQGNSAPDKSGLPSDRFSAERTGGSVSTLTIQRTQQEDSAVYLCASSQSDAYEQYFGPGTRLTVT.

There are a few counts of this clonotype. The DNA is omitted, as the CDR3 cannot be located on it reliably, and the CDR3 follows TCRdb's listing. This chain joins TRBV12-1 and TRBJ2-3; the listed D gene, TRBD1, was not tested against the DNA. TRBV12-1 is a pseudogene. From its first to its last residue, the CDR3 has 15 amino acids. This chain's CDR3 is CATPVWGRGTDTQYF.

The V call is TRBV7-9, the J call TRBJ1-2, with a weak D call TRBD1 (6 bases). The CDR3 runs to 15 residues. The germline V gene encodes CDR1 SEHNR and CDR2 FQNEAQ (reference sequence). The V and J ends lost 5 bases and 0 bases respectively, with 13 bases between them. The CDR3 region is CASSARQDPNYGYTF. CDR3 coding DNA: TGTGCCAGCAGCGCCCGACAGGATCCTAACTATGGCTACACCTTC.

The chain combines TRBV4-3 with TRBJ2-3; D is possibly TRBD2 (5 bases). Germline CDR1 LGHNA, CDR2 YSLEER. V was cut by 0 bases and J by 2 bases, with 12 bases left in between. CDR3 length: 16 residues. The CDR3 nucleotides read TGCGCCAGCAGCCAAGATAGCGCACAGACCACAGATACGCAGTATTTT. This sequence encodes CASSQDSAQTTDTQYF.

This clonotype was found many times. The chain couples TRBV6-2 or TRBV6-3 to TRBJ2-3, with 11 bases fitting TRBD2. V was clipped by 7 bases and J by 2 bases; unmatched bases: 11. The CDR3 spans 17 residues. From germline, CDR1 is MNHEY and CDR2 SVGEGT. This CDR3 reads CASTTGTSGFLTDTQYF. For the CDR3, the DNA is TGTGCCAGCACAACCGGGACTAGCGGCTTTCTCACAGATACGCAGTATTTT.

In this sample, this clonotype turned up a few times. This chain joins TRBV7-6 and TRBJ2-1; 10 nucleotides align to TRBD2. Trimming cost V 1 base and J 4 bases; bases outside gene matches: 7. Looked up from germline, CDR1 is SGHVS and CDR2 is FNYEAQ. The CDR3 loop spans 17 amino acids. The CDR3 protein is CASSLGASGGPYNEQFF. The CDR3 region has the DNA TGTGCCAGCAGCTTAGGGGCTAGCGGGGGCCCATACAATGAGCAGTTCTTC.

The chain uses TRBV27 and TRBJ2-5; D possibly matches TRBD1 or TRBD2 (5 bases each). The CDR3 length is 17 residues. The germline CDR1 and CDR2 sequences are MNHEY and SMNVEV (reference sequence). With 6 bases removed from V and 2 bases from J, the gap between germline ends came to 22 bases. The DNA for the CDR3 is TGTGCCAGCAGACATGGGGGTTTAATTGGGAGACAAGAGACCCAGTACTTC. As protein: CASRHGGLIGRQETQYF.

In its sample, this clonotype was seen once. A much larger clone is a single base away; this may be a read error. The CDR3 spells CASNLLQGGSYNEQFF. The CDR3 nucleotides are TGCGCCAGCAATTTACTACAGGGGGGGTCCTACAATGAGCAGTTCTTC. This sequence joins TRBV10-2 and TRBJ2-1; tentative D call: TRBD1 (8 bases). Germline assignment: CDR1 WSHSY and CDR2 SAAADI. This CDR3 is 16 amino acids long. V gave up 7 bases and J gave up 1 base, with 17 bases separating them.

This clonotype was counted only a few times. V gene TRBV12-3 or TRBV12-4 combines with J gene TRBJ1-5; the D gene is possibly TRBD1 (5 bases). The V and J ends lost 6 bases and 2 bases respectively, with 11 bases between them. The CDR3 has 14 residues. The CDR3 here is CASRGGGGNQPQHF. The CDR3 DNA reads as TGTGCCAGCAGGGGGGGGGGTGGCAATCAGCCCCAGCATTTT.

This clonotype turned up a few times. The chain recombines TRBV4-1 with TRBJ1-1; D possibly corresponds to TRBD1 (6 bases). V was trimmed by 5 bases and J by 7 bases, leaving 17 bases between them. The V gene's germline CDR1 is MGHRA and CDR2 YSYEKL. The CDR3 is 14 residues long. CDR3 region: CASSGTGNRDEAFF. The CDR3 bases are TGCGCCAGCAGCGGTACAGGGAATCGTGATGAAGCTTTCTTT.